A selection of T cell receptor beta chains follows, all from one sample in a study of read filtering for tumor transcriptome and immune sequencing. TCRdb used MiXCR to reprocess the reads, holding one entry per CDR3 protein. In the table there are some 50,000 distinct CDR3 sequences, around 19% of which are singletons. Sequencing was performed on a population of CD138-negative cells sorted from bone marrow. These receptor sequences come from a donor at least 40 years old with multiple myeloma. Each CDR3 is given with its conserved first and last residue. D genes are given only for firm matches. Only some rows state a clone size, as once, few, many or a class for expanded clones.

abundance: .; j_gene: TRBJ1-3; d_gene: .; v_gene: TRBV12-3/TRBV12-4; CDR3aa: CASSLKAKVAGNTIYF; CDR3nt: TGTGCCAGCAGTTTAAAGGCTAAGGTGGCGGGAAACACCATATATTTT
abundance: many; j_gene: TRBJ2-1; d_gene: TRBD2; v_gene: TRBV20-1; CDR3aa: CSARLGGLAGKWNEQFF; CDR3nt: TGCAGTGCTAGATTGGGAGGGCTAGCGGGAAAATGGAATGAGCAGTTCTTC
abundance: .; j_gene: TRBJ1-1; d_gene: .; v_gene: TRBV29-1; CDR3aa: CSVEEAGHGAFF; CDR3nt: TGCAGCGTTGAAGAGGCGGGACACGGAGCTTTCTTT
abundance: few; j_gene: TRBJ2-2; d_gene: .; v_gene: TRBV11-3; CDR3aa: CASGGGTANTGELFF; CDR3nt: TGTGCCAGCGGGGGGGGGACAGCCAACACCGGGGAGCTGTTTTTT
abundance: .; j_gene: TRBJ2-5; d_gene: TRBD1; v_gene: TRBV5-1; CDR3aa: CASSLTGPTGGQETQYF; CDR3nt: TGCGCCAGCAGCCTTACCGGGCCAACAGGGGGTCAGGAGACCCAGTACTTC
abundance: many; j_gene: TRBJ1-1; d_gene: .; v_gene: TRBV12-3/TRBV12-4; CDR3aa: CASSYWSRTEAFF; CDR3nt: TGTGCCAGCAGTTATTGGTCCAGGACTGAAGCTTTCTTT
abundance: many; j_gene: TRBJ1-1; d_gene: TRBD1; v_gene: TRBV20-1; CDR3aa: CSARVGGGPNTEAFF; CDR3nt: TGCAGTGCTAGAGTAGGGGGCGGCCCGAACACTGAAGCTTTCTTT
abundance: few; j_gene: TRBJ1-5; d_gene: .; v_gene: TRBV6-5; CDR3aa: CASSSRDSNQPQHF; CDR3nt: TGTGCCAGCAGTTCCAGGGATAGCAATCAGCCCCAGCATTTT
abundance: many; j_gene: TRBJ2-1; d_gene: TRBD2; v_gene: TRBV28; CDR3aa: CASLTSGNYYNEQFF; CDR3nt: TGTGCCAGCCTGACTAGCGGGAACTACTACAATGAGCAGTTCTTC
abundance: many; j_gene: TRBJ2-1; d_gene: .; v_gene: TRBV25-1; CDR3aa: CASSEYKQYNEQFF; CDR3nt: TGTGCCAGCAGTGAATATAAACAGTACAATGAGCAGTTCTTC